This T cell receptor (beta chain) derives from a study of blood T cell repertoires in COVID-19. Study context: Donors in the United States, Italy and Spain gave samples during acute or convalescent COVID-19.

Assay used: immunoSEQ multiplex PCR; TCRdb lists only in-frame clones, some missing. The table records about 180,000 clones, around 89% of them present only once. V shed 3 bases and J 4 bases; nucleotides not matched to a gene: 8. The CDR3 length is 15 residues. The V gene's germline CDR1 is MDHEN and CDR2 SYDVKM. What was sequenced was peripheral blood. The chain couples TRBV28 to TRBJ2-7, with 8 bases identical to TRBD1. The TCR comes from a man between 18 and 35 years old who had recovered from COVID-19. The CDR3 region is CASSFPGGTSYEQYF. CDR3 nucleotides: TGTGCCAGCAGTTTCCCAGGGGGCACTTCGTACGAGCAGTACTTC.